This T cell receptor beta chain was sequenced for a study of cytomegalovirus exposure and HLA in healthy donors. Study outcomes and limitations: Analysis performed later showed TCR beta chains linked to HLA being more clonally expanded than equally common others. The authors judged a highly shared variant cluster likely a sequencing artifact. There were reportedly fewer N-insertions in an Asian-associated ancestry cluster than the approximately 630-donor mean, in a later analysis.

Both 60 Vbeta primers and 13 Jbeta primers went into the PCR. Generated by immunoSEQ multiplex PCR, the TCRdb table keeps only in-frame clones and is missing some. The sample includes some 190,000 clones, about 81% seen only once; the top ten take approximately 1.5%. The CDR3 covers 13 residues. Looked up from germline, CDR1 is SGHRS and CDR2 is YFSETQ. Remarks on this clone: Its matching antigen is unknown. The junction shows a germline mismatch at one end, possibly a read error.

Those who donated were healthy bone marrow donors. Sequencing used PBMCs. The receptor's source is a man aged 40-49 years in good health and CMV-seronegative. The chain combines TRBV5-1 with TRBJ2-1; 7 nucleotides line up with TRBD1. This CDR3 is CASSWAGGNEQFF. The DNA of the CDR3 is TGCGCTAGCAGCTGGGCAGGGGGCAATGAGCAGTTCTTC.